Shown below are 15 T cell receptor beta chains from a single sample sequenced in a study of cytomegalovirus exposure and HLA in healthy donors. Assay used: immunoSEQ multiplex PCR; TCRdb lists only in-frame clones, some missing. The data show about 64,000 clones, with about 91% seen just once and 1% to 1.5% held by the top ten. Sequenced: PBMCs. The receptor source for this set is a young woman in good health and CMV-seronegative.

This chain connects TRBV5-5 to TRBJ2-7, with D unclear. This CDR3 spans 12 amino acids. Germline V gene data show CDR1 as SGHKS and CDR2 as YYEKEE (reference sequence). Trimming took 1 base from V and 6 from J, leaving 8 bases between them. CDR3 in amino acids: CASSLFQLEQYF. As DNA, the CDR3 is TGTGCCAGCAGCTTGTTTCAACTCGAGCAGTACTTC.

The chain has TRBV5-6 and TRBJ1-6; D is unresolved. Germline values: CDR1 SGHDT, CDR2 YYEEEE. CDR3 size: 13 residues. Trimming took off 0 bases at V and 7 bases at J, with 5 bases between the two ends. DNA of the CDR3: TGTGCCAGCAGCTTGGCCGCGAATTCACCCCTCCACTTT. Amino acids: CASSLAANSPLHF.

This sequence joins TRBV5-1 and TRBJ1-6; 7 bases fit TRBD1. The CDR3 is made up of 15 amino acids. The junction had 10 bases not matched to a gene; V was cut back by 2 bases and J by 11 bases. The germline V gene encodes CDR1 SGHRS and CDR2 YFSETQ. The CDR3, as DNA: TGCGCCAGCAGCTTATCGGGACAGCTGGTGACACCCCTCCACTTT. Translation: CASSLSGQLVTPLHF.

This clone appeared once. The CDR3 region has the DNA TGCGCCAGCAGCCAACCGCCCCTCCTAGCGGGGGCAGACACCGGGGAGCTGTTTTTT. Amino acids: CASSQPPLLAGADTGELFF. J is TRBJ2-2 and V is TRBV4-1; 10 bases map to TRBD2. The CDR3 extends over 19 amino acids. With 2 bases clipped from V and 3 bases from J, the junction kept 12 bases outside the gene matches. CDR1 is MGHRA, CDR2 YSYEKL, per germline.

The V gene is TRBV18, the J gene TRBJ1-1; D remains unclear. Trimming pared 3 bases from V and 5 bases from J, leaving 13 bases between. Looked up from germline, CDR1 is KGHSH and CDR2 is LQKENI. The CDR3 is 14 residues long. CDR3 DNA: TGTGCCAGCTCACCCCCCAGGCCGGGGACTGAAGCTTTCTTT. Residues: CASSPPRPGTEAFF.

V and J are TRBV28 and TRBJ1-4; D may be TRBD1 (5 bases). Germline CDR1 reads MDHEN; CDR2 reads SYDVKM. Trimming took off 2 bases at V and 17 bases at J, with 18 bases between the two ends. This CDR3 is 13 amino acids long. DNA of the CDR3: TGTGCCAGCAGTTTAATAGGGGCGGGAGGGTTATTTTTT. This gives the protein CASSLIGAGGLFF.

The chain combines TRBV4-1 with TRBJ2-3, with D maybe TRBD1 (7 bases). The CDR3 is made up of 15 amino acids. V lost 4 bases and J lost 0, with 11 bases in between. The V gene's germline CDR1 is MGHRA and CDR2 YSYEKL. The CDR3 region has the DNA TGCGCCAGCAGCCGCGGGACAGCTAGCACAGATACGCAGTATTTT. This encodes CASSRGTASTDTQYF.

The CDR3 here is CASSLDPGYEQYF. The CDR3 bases are TGTGCCAGCAGCTTAGATCCGGGGTACGAGCAGTACTTC. This chain joins TRBV11-3 and TRBJ2-7, with D maybe TRBD2 (5 bases). The CDR3 runs 13 residues. Trimming took off 0 bases at V and 4 bases at J, with 7 bases between the two ends. CDR1 SGHNT and CDR2 YENEEA come from the germline V gene.

The genes are TRBV6-6 and TRBJ1-2, with D possibly being TRBD1 (5 bases). The CDR3 loop spans 14 amino acids. V lost 2 bases to trimming and J lost 8 bases, with 15 bases between them. Germline V gene lookup returns CDR1 MNHNY and CDR2 SVGAGI (reference sequence). The CDR3 spells CASSYGEGLVGYTF. The CDR3, as DNA: TGTGCCAGCAGTTACGGGGAGGGACTAGTCGGCTACACCTTC.

This clone was observed once. The chain carries TRBV4-1 and TRBJ2-5; 7 bases agree with TRBD2. CDR3 length: 15 amino acids. Germline trimming cut 6 bases from V and 5 bases from J; bases unmatched to any gene: 12. Germline-derived CDR1 and CDR2 are MGHRA and YSYEKL. The CDR3: CASRAQGGKGETQYF. CDR3 in DNA: TGCGCCAGCAGAGCTCAGGGAGGGAAAGGGGAGACCCAGTACTTC.

This clone was observed a single time. The chain employs TRBV28 and TRBJ1-1; D is ambiguous. V dropped 7 bases and J dropped 0 bases, with 6 bases sitting between them. Germline loops: CDR1 MDHEN, CDR2 SYDVKM. The CDR3 is 12 residues long. This chain's CDR3 is CASNGLNTEAFF. Written as DNA, the CDR3 is TGTGCCAGCAATGGCCTGAACACTGAAGCTTTCTTT.

This chain links TRBV19 with TRBJ1-2; 8 positions match TRBD1. The CDR3 extends over 17 amino acids. Germline assignment: CDR1 LNHDA and CDR2 SQIVND (reference sequence). The trim removed 4 bases at V and 8 bases at J, leaving 18 bases unmatched. CDR3 nucleotide sequence: TGTGCCAGTAGTACCTCGCAGGGGGCCACCCGTCGTCCGGGCTACACCTTC. Translating it yields CASSTSQGATRRPGYTF.

CDR3 sequence: CASRQSPPDRGNTGELFF. The CDR3 nucleotides read TGCGCCAGCAGGCAAAGCCCCCCGGACAGGGGGAACACCGGGGAGCTGTTTTTT. The chain uses TRBV23-1 and TRBJ2-2; 9 bases map to TRBD1. TRBV23-1 belongs to the ORF category, with a function that is uncertain. The length of the CDR3 is 18 residues. V gave up 6 bases and J gave up 1 base; unmatched junction bases: 12.

This rearrangement joins TRBV7-3 to TRBJ2-2, with D unresolved. CDR1 SGHTA and CDR2 FQGTGA come from the germline V gene. With 4 bases removed from V and 4 bases from J, the gap between germline ends came to 13 bases. This CDR3 has 15 amino acids. The CDR3 DNA follows: TGTGCCAGCAGCTCCCCCGGCGGCCCCACCGGGGAGCTGTTTTTT. Translated, it gives CASSSPGGPTGELFF.

The chain links TRBV7-9 to TRBJ1-1; TRBD1 aligns across 9 bases. The germline CDR1 and CDR2 sequences are SEHNR and FQNEAQ (reference sequence). The CDR3 totals 13 residues. With V trimmed by 7 bases and J by 3 bases, 3 bases remained unmatched. The CDR3 here is CASIRDRDTEAFF. For the CDR3, the DNA is TGTGCCAGCATCAGGGACAGGGACACTGAAGCTTTCTTT.